Below, one T cell receptor beta chain is given with its context. This record comes from a study of T-cell memory formation after mild COVID-19. V dropped 4 bases and J dropped 1 base, with 13 bases sitting between them. Germline V CDR1 and CDR2: SGHRS, YFSETQ. This CDR3 spans 15 amino acids. Libraries for TCRalpha and TCRbeta carried sample barcodes and unique molecular identifiers via 5'RACE. TCRdb redid the calling of the 5' RACE reads with MiXCR, one entry per CDR3 protein. Of about 560,000 distinct CDR3 sequences in the sample, about 18% are singletons; the top ten hold 8.1%. The TCR comes from an adult woman who had mild COVID-19 (a few samples of this study predate the infection). Cell type and time point are not known. Material: PBMCs or a T cell subset sorted from them (not recorded which). The chain couples TRBV5-1 to TRBJ2-3; D ambiguous. CDR3: CASSTGRQRTDTQYF. DNA for the CDR3: TGCGCCAGCAGCACGGGCCGCCAACGCACAGATACGCAGTATTTT. Using reference TRBV5-1 and TRBJ2-3 for the parts outside the CDR3, the full variable domain is KAGVTQTPRYLIKTRGQQVTLSCSPISGHRSVSWYQQTPGQGLQFLFEYFSETQRNKGNFPGRFSGRQFSNSRSEMNVSTLELGDSALYLCASSTGRQRTDTQYFGPGTRLTVL.